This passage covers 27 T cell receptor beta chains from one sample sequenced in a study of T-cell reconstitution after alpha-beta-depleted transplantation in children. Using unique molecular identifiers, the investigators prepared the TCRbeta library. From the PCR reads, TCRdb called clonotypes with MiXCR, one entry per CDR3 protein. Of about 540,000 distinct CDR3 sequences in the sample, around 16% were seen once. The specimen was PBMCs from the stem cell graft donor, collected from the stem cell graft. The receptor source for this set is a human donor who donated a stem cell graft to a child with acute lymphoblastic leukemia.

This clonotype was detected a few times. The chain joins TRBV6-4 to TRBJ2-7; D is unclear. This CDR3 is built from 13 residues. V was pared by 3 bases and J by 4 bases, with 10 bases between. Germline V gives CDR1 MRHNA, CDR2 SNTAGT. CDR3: CASSELPQYEQYF. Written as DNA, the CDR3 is TGTGCCAGCAGTGAGCTGCCTCAGTACGAGCAGTACTTC.

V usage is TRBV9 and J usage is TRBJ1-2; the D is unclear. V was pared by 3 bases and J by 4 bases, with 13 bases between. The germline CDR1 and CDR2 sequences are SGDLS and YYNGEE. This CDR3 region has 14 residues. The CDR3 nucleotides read TGTGCCAGCAGCGCCTCCCGAGCTATCTATGGCTACACCTTC. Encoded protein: CASSASRAIYGYTF.

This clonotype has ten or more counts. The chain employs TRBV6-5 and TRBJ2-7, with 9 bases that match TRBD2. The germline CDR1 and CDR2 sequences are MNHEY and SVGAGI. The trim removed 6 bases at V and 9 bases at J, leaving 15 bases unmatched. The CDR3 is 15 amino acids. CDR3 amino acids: CASRHLSGTSNLQYF. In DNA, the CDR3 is TGTGCCAGCAGACACCTTTCCGGGACTAGCAACCTGCAGTACTTC.

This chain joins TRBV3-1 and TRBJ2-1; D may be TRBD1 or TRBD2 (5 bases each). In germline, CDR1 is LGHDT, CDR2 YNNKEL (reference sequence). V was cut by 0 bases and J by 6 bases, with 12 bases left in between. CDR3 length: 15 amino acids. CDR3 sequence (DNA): TGTGCCAGCAGCCAAGATGAGGGACCGGGCAATGAGCAGTTCTTC. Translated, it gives CASSQDEGPGNEQFF.

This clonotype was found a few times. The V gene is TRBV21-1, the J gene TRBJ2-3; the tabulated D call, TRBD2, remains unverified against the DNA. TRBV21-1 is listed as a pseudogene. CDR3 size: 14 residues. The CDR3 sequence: CASRTSGGTDTQYF. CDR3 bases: TGTGCCAGCAGGACTAGCGGTGGCACAGATACGCAGTATTTT.

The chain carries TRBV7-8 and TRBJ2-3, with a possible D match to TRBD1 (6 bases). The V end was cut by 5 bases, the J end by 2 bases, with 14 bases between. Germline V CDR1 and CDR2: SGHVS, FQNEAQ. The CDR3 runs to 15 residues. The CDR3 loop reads CASSLTQGYTDTQYF. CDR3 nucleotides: TGTGCCAGCAGCCTTACACAGGGCTACACAGATACGCAGTATTTT.

CDR3 sequence: CASSLAGRQDPYGYTF. CDR3 DNA sequence: TGTGCCAGCAGTTTAGCGGGGAGGCAGGACCCCTATGGCTACACCTTC. The rearrangement joins TRBV12-3 or TRBV12-4 to TRBJ1-2, with no clear D. The CDR3 covers 16 residues. Trimming removed 0 bases at V and 4 bases at J, with 15 bases between.

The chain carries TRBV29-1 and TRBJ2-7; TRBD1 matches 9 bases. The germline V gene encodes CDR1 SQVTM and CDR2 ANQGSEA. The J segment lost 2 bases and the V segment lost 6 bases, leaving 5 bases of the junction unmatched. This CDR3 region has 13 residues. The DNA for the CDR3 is TGCAGCGTGGCGGACAGGGGCCCCTACGAGCAGTACTTC. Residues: CSVADRGPYEQYF.

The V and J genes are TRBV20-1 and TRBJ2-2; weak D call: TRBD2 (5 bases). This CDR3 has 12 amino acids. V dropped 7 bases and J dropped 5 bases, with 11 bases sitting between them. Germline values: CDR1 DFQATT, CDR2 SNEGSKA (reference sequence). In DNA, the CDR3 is TGCAGTGTTAGGACTGGAACCGGGGAGCTGTTTTTT. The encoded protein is CSVRTGTGELFF.

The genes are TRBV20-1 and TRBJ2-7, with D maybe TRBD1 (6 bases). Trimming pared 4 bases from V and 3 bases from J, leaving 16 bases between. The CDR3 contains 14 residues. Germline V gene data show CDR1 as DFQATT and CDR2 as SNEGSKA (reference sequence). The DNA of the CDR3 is TGCAGTGCTACGGGGACACCTACTTACTACGAGCAGTACTTC. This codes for CSATGTPTYYEQYF.

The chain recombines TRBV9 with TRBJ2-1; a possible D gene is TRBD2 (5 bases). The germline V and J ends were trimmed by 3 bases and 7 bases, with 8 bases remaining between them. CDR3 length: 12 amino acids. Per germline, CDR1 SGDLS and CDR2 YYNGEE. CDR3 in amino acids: CASSGPGNEQFF. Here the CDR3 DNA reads TGTGCCAGCAGCGGACCGGGGAATGAGCAGTTCTTC.

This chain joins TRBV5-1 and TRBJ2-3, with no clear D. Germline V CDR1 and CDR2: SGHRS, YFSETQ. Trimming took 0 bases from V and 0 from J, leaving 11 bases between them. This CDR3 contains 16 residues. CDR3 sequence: CASSLGPSSSTDTQYF. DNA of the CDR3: TGCGCCAGCAGCTTGGGGCCTAGTTCCAGCACAGATACGCAGTATTTT. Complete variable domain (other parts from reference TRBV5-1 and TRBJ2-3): KAGVTQTPRYLIKTRGQQVTLSCSPISGHRSVSWYQQTPGQGLQFLFEYFSETQRNKGNFPGRFSGRQFSNSRSEMNVSTLELGDSALYLCASSLGPSSSTDTQYFGPGTRLTVL.

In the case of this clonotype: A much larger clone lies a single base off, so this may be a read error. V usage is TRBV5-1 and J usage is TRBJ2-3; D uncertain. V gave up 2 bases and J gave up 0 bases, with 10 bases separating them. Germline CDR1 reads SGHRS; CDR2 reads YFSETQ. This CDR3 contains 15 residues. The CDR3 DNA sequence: TGCGCCAGCAGCTTCCGGGTCGGCAGCACAGATACGCAGTATTTT. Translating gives CASSFRVGSTDTQYF. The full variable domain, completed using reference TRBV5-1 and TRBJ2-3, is KAGVTQTPRYLIKTRGQQVTLSCSPISGHRSVSWYQQTPGQGLQFLFEYFSETQRNKGNFPGRFSGRQFSNSRSEMNVSTLELGDSALYLCASSFRVGSTDTQYFGPGTRLTVL.

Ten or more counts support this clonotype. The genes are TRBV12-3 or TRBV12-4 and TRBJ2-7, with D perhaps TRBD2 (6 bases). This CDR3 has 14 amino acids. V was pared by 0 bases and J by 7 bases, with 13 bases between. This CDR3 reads CASSLAGGPGEQYF. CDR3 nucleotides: TGTGCCAGCAGTTTAGCGGGAGGCCCGGGGGAGCAGTACTTC.

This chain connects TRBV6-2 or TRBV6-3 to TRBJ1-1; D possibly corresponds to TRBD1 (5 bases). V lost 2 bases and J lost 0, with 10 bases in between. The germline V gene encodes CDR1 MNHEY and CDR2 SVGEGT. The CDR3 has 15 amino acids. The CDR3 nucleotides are TGTGCCAGCAGTTACGGGTACAGGATGAACACTGAAGCTTTCTTT. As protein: CASSYGYRMNTEAFF.

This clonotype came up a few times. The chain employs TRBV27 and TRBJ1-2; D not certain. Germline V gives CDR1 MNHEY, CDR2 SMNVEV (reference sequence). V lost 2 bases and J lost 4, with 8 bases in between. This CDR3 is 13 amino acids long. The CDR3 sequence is CASSLTHSYGYTF. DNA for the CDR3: TGTGCCAGCAGTTTAACCCACAGCTATGGCTACACCTTC.

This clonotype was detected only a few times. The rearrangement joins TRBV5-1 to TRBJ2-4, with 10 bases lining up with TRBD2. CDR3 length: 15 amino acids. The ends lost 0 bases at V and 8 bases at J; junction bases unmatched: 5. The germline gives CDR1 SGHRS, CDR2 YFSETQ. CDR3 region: CASSLVAAGGDIQYF. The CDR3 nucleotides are TGCGCCAGCAGCTTGGTTGCAGCGGGGGGGGACATTCAGTACTTC.

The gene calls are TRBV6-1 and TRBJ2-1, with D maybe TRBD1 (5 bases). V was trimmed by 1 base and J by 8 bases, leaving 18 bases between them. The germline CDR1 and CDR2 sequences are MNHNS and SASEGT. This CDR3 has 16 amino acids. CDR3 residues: CASSEGRQLSIDEQFF. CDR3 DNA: TGTGCCAGCAGTGAAGGTAGACAGCTAAGCATCGATGAGCAGTTCTTC.

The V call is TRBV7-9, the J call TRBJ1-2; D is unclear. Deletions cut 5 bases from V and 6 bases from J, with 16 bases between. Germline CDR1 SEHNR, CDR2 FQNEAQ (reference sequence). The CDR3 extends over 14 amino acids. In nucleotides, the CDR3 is TGTGCCAGCAGCGGGAGCTCGGTGAACAATGGCTACACCTTC. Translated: CASSGSSVNNGYTF.

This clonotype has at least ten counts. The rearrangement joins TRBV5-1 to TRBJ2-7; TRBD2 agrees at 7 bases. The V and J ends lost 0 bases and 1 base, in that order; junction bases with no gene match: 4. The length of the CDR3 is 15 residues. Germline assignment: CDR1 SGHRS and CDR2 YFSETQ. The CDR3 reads CASSLGLAESYEQYF. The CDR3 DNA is TGCGCCAGCAGCTTGGGGCTAGCGGAGTCCTACGAGCAGTACTTC.

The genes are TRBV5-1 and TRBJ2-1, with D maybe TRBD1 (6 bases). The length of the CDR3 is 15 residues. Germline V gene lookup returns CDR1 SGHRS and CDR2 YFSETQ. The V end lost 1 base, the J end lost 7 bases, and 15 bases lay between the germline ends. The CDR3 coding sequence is TGCGCCAGCAGCTTGACAGGGCTCTCTAAGAATGAGCAGTTCTTC. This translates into CASSLTGLSKNEQFF.

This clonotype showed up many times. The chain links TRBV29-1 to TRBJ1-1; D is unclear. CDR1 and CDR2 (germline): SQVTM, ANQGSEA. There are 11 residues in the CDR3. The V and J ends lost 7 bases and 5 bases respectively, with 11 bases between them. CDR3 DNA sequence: TGCAGCGGCACCCCCCAGACTGAAGCTTTCTTT. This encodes CSGTPQTEAFF.

The CDR3 region is CASSSLKSGGPYNEQFF. As DNA, the CDR3 is TGCGCCAGCAGCTCCTTAAAAAGCGGGGGACCCTACAATGAGCAGTTCTTC. The chain couples TRBV5-1 to TRBJ2-1; TRBD2 aligns across 8 bases. Looked up from germline, CDR1 is SGHRS and CDR2 is YFSETQ. Losses at the gene ends were 3 bases for V and 2 bases for J; bases not matched to a gene: 10. CDR3 length: 17 amino acids.

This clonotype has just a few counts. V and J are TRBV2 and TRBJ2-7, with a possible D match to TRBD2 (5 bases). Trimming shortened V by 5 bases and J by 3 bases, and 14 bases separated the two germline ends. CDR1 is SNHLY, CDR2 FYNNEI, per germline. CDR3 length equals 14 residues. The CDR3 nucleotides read TGTGCCAGCAGTCGAAGGGTGGGAGTCTACGAGCAGTACTTC. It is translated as CASSRRVGVYEQYF.

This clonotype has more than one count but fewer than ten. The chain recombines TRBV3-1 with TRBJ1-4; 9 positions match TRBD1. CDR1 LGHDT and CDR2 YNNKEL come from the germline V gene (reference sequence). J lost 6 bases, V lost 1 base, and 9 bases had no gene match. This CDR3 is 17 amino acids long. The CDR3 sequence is CASSQGIRRTGDEKLFF. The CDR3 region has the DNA TGTGCCAGCAGCCAAGGGATTCGAAGGACAGGGGATGAAAAACTGTTTTTT.

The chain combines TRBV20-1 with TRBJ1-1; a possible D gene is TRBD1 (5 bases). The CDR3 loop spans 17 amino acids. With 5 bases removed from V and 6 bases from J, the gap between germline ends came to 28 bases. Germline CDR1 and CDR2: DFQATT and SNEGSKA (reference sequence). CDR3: CSAEGSLTGVGTAEAFF. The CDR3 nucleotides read TGCAGTGCTGAAGGGAGTCTAACGGGGGTCGGAACAGCTGAAGCTTTCTTT.

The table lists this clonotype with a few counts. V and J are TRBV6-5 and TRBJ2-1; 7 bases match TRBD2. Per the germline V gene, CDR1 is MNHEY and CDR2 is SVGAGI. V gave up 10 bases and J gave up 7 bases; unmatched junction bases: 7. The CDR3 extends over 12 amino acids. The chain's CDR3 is CATTRAGNEQFF. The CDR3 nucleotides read TGTGCCACTACAAGAGCGGGAAATGAGCAGTTCTTC.